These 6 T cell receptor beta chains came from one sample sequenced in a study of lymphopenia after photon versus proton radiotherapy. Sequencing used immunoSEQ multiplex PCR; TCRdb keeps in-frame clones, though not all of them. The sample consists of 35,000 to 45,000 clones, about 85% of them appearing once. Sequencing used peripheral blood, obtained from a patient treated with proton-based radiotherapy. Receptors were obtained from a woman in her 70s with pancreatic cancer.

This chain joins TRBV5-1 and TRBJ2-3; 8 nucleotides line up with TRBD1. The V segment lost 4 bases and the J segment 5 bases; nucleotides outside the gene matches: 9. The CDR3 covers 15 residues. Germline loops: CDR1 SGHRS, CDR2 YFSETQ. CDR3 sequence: CASSLSAGGRDTQYF. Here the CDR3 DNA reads TGCGCCAGCAGCCTTTCAGCAGGGGGCAGAGATACGCAGTATTTT.

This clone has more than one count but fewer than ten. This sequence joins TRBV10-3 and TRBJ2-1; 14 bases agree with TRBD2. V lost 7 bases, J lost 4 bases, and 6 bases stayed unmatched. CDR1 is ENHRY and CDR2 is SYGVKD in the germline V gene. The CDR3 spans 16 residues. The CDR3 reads CAINSGTSGGYNEQFF. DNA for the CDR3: TGTGCCATCAACTCCGGGACTAGCGGGGGATACAATGAGCAGTTCTTC.

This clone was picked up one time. As DNA, the CDR3 is TGTGCCAGCAGCGGAAGAGGGGGCGCCGACACTGAAGCTTTCTTT. It translates to CASSGRGGADTEAFF. This sequence joins TRBV7-3 and TRBJ1-1, with 7 positions matching TRBD1. The V and J ends lost 5 bases and 3 bases, in that order; junction bases with no gene match: 9. Per germline, CDR1 SGHTA and CDR2 FQGTGA. The length of the CDR3 is 15 residues.

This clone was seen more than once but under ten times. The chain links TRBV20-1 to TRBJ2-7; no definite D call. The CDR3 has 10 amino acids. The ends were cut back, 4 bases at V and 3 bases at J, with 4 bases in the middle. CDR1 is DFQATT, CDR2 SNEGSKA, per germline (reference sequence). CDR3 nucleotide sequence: TGCAGTGCTATCAACTACGAGCAGTACTTC. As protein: CSAINYEQYF.

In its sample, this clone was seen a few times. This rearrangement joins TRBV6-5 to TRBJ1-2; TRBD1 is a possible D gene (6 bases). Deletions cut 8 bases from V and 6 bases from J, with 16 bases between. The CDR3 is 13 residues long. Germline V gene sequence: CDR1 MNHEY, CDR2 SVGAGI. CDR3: CASRRDILHGYTF. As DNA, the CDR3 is TGTGCCAGCCGAAGGGACATCCTACATGGCTACACCTTC.

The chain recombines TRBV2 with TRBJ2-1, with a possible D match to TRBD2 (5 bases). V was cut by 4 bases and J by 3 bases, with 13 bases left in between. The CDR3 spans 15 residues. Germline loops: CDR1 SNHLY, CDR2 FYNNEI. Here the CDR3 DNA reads TGTGCCAGCAGTGCAACTAGAGGCGGCTACAATGAGCAGTTCTTC. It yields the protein CASSATRGGYNEQFF.